The 10 T cell receptor beta chains below were found in one sample sequenced in a study of T cell responses to AZD1222 COVID-19 vaccine. This table comes from immunoSEQ multiplex PCR, and its TCRdb copy is limited to in-frame clones, with some not included. This table holds some 60,000 clones, around 80% found once. This specimen consisted of peripheral blood, obtained on day 0 of AZD1222 vaccination. The receptors come from an adult in good health.

This clone came up once. The chain employs TRBV3-1 (or the pseudogene TRBV3-2) and TRBJ1-5; no clear D. This CDR3 region has 15 residues. Per the germline V gene, CDR1 is LGHDT and CDR2 is YNNKEL (reference sequence). Trimming pared 1 base from V and 3 bases from J, leaving 10 bases between. CDR3 sequence (DNA): TGTGCCAGCAGCCAAGGGGCAGGTACCAATCAGCCCCAGCATTTT. This gives the protein CASSQGAGTNQPQHF.

The V and J genes are TRBV27 and TRBJ2-1; TRBD2 might be the D (6 bases). Germline V CDR1 and CDR2: MNHEY, SMNVEV (reference sequence). The CDR3 has 14 residues. Trimming shortened V by 2 bases and J by 5 bases, and 10 bases separated the two germline ends. The CDR3 bases are TGTGCCAGCAGTTTAGGCGGAGGGCACAATGAGCAGTTCTTC. It specifies CASSLGGGHNEQFF.

The chain joins TRBV4-2 to TRBJ1-3, with D maybe TRBD1 (6 bases). Germline lookup yields CDR1 LGHNA and CDR2 YNFKEQ. This CDR3 region has 15 residues. V was clipped by 0 bases and J by 5 bases, with 11 bases between them. The DNA of the CDR3 is TGTGCCAGCAGCCAAGAGGGGGGGCAAAGAAACACCATATATTTT. It specifies CASSQEGGQRNTIYF.

This clone was recorded once. This chain links TRBV28 with TRBJ2-3, with 9 nucleotides matching TRBD2. The CDR3 spans 16 residues. With V trimmed by 5 bases and J by 0 bases, 6 bases remained unmatched. From germline, CDR1 is MDHEN and CDR2 SYDVKM. As DNA, the CDR3 is TGTGCCAGCAGTACCCGACTAGCGGAAAGCACAGATACGCAGTATTTT. This codes for CASSTRLAESTDTQYF.

The rearrangement joins TRBV24-1 to TRBJ1-1, with TRBD1 matching 8 bases. Germline-derived CDR1 and CDR2 are KGHDR and SFDVKD. The CDR3 sequence is 14 residues long. Trimming at V came to 4 bases and at J to 5 bases, leaving 5 bases not matched to a gene. The CDR3 loop reads CATSEGQGRTEAFF. The CDR3 region has the DNA TGTGCCACCAGTGAAGGACAGGGAAGAACTGAAGCTTTCTTT.

The chain employs TRBV5-1 and TRBJ1-2; 7 nucleotides align to TRBD1. The CDR3 consists of 13 residues. V shed 0 bases, J shed 8 bases, and the junction held 4 bases outside the gene matches. The germline gives CDR1 SGHRS, CDR2 YFSETQ. For the CDR3, the DNA is TGCGCCAGCAGCTTGGGCAGGGGGGACGGCTACACCTTC. Translating it yields CASSLGRGDGYTF.

The rearrangement joins TRBV4-3 to TRBJ1-1, with TRBD1 as a possible D gene (5 bases). Trimming took 0 bases from V and 5 from J, leaving 13 bases between them. CDR3 size: 15 residues. Germline CDR1 reads LGHNA; CDR2 reads YSLEER. In nucleotides, the CDR3 is TGCGCCAGCAGCCAAGATCCGCTGGGGGGGACTGAAGCTTTCTTT. It encodes CASSQDPLGGTEAFF.

This clone has a handful of counts. The CDR3, as DNA: TGTGCCAGCAGTTCCCCCCAGGGAGGGAAATCACCCCTCCACTTT. Protein product: CASSSPQGGKSPLHF. The chain is built from TRBV28 and TRBJ1-6, with a weak D call TRBD1 (5 bases). The V end was cut by 4 bases, the J end by 10 bases, with 17 bases between. In germline, CDR1 is MDHEN, CDR2 SYDVKM. CDR3 size: 15 residues.

The chain has TRBV6-1 and TRBJ1-5; unclear D gene. The CDR3 runs to 15 residues. Germline CDR1 is MNHNS and CDR2 is SASEGT. V gave up 0 bases and J gave up 7 bases, with 13 bases separating them. CDR3 protein: CASSEAFGVRQPQHF. Here the CDR3 DNA reads TGTGCCAGCAGTGAAGCTTTCGGGGTCAGGCAGCCCCAGCATTTT.

This chain uses TRBV5-1 with TRBJ1-5; tentative D call: TRBD1 (5 bases). The CDR3 is made up of 16 amino acids. V lost 4 bases and J 3 bases, leaving 17 bases between the germline ends. CDR1 is SGHRS, CDR2 YFSETQ, per germline. The CDR3 DNA sequence: TGCGCCAGCAGCCGCCAGGGCCCCCCAAACAATCAGCCCCAGCATTTT. It translates to CASSRQGPPNNQPQHF.